This is a list of T cell receptor beta chains from one sample in a study of response to subunit inactivated influenza vaccine. TCRdb re-analysed the RT-PCR reads in MiXCR, keeping a single row per CDR3 protein. Of 800,000 to 1,000,000 distinct CDR3 sequences listed, about 20% are singletons. Here the sequenced sample was PBMCs from blood, taken more than 4 days after vaccination. All receptors come from a man between 45 and 60 years old who received an inactivated influenza vaccine. Each CDR3 is given with its conserved first and last residue. D genes are given only for firm matches. Size tells how often a clone was seen (once, few, many) or the class of an expanded clone, and some rows leave it out.

>-|TRBV3-1|-|TRBJ2-7
TGTGCCAGCAGCCTCGGGACAAGTGCCCACGAGCAGTACTTC
CASSLGTSAHEQYF
>-|TRBV6-1|-|TRBJ2-1
TGTGCCACCAACACCGGACTGAACTCCTACAATGAGCAGTTCTTC
CATNTGLNSYNEQFF
>TRBD1|TRBV5-6|many|TRBJ2-7
TGTGCCAGCAGCGCCGGGACAGGGGGCTACGAGCAGTACTTC
CASSAGTGGYEQYF
>-|TRBV6-5|-|TRBJ2-7
TGTGCCAGCAGTTACGGGTCAGGAGCCTACGAGCAGTACTTC
CASSYGSGAYEQYF
>TRBD2|TRBV5-1|-|TRBJ2-7
TGCGCCAGCAGCTTTGGGACTAGCGGGACAGCTTCCTACGAGCAGTACTTC
CASSFGTSGTASYEQYF
>TRBD1|TRBV27|-|TRBJ2-3
TGTGCCAGCAGTTTATTAAGACAGGGGGGCCCAGATACGCAGTATTTT
CASSLLRQGGPDTQYF
>-|TRBV10-3|-|TRBJ2-1
TGTGCCAGCCAGGGGACCCCATCTAGCATAGAGCAGTTCTTC
CASQGTPSSIEQFF
>-|TRBV12-3/TRBV12-4|-|TRBJ1-5
TGTGCCAGCAGCCCCACAGGGACAAGTCAGCCCCAGCATTTT
CASSPTGTSQPQHF
>-|TRBV29-1|-|TRBJ2-2
TGCAGCGTTGAAGAGGCAGAACCGAACACCGGGGAGCTGTTTTTT
CSVEEAEPNTGELFF
>TRBD1|TRBV6-2/TRBV6-3|once|TRBJ1-5
TGTGCCAGCAGTACCCGGGACAGGACCGATCAGCCCCAGCATTTT
CASSTRDRTDQPQHF
>TRBD1|TRBV27|-|TRBJ1-2
TGTGCCAGCAGTTTATCCAGCAGGGGGTACCACACCTTC
CASSLSSRGYHTF
>-|TRBV18|-|TRBJ2-7
TGTGCCAGCTCACCACCCGCAATGAACGAGCAGTACTTC
CASSPPAMNEQYF
>TRBD1|TRBV6-5|few|TRBJ1-3
TGTGCCAGCAGTTACGGTCATCCGACAGGGTCCGGAAACACCATATATTTT
CASSYGHPTGSGNTIYF
>TRBD1|TRBV6-1|-|TRBJ1-3
TGTGCCAGCAGCCCAGGGGGAAGAAGGACCTCCACGGGAAACACCATATATTTT
CASSPGGRRTSTGNTIYF
>-|TRBV5-1|-|TRBJ2-7
TGCGCCAGCAGCTCCTTACAGGGGGGGAGCGTCTACGAGCAGTACTTC
CASSSLQGGSVYEQYF
>-|TRBV20-1|-|TRBJ2-4
TGCAGTGCTACTTACAGGGATCGCCAAAACAATCAGTACTTC
CSATYRDRQNNQYF
>TRBD1|TRBV13|few|TRBJ2-2
TGTGCCAGCAGCTTCGGCAGGGGGCGAGCGGAGCTGTTTTTT
CASSFGRGRAELFF
>-|TRBV3-1|-|TRBJ2-5
TGTGCCAGCAGCCAAGATTTCCGGGGGGCTGAGACCCAGTACTTC
CASSQDFRGAETQYF
>-|TRBV7-2|-|TRBJ2-5
TGTGCCAGCAGTCCTAATGAGACCCAGTACTTC
CASSPNETQYF
>TRBD2|TRBV12-3/TRBV12-4|-|TRBJ2-5
TGTGCCAGCAGCCGCACTAGCGGGGGGTCGTCAGAGACCCAGTACTTC
CASSRTSGGSSETQYF
>-|TRBV12-3/TRBV12-4|-|TRBJ2-1
TGTGCCAGCAGTTTATTTGCGGGATATAACAATGAGCAGTTCTTC
CASSLFAGYNNEQFF
>TRBD1|TRBV5-1|many|TRBJ2-5
TGCGCCAGCAGCCAAGGGACAGGTTCTGAAACGAGGACCCAGTACTTC
CASSQGTGSETRTQYF
>TRBD2|TRBV6-5|few|TRBJ2-7
TGTGCCAGCAGTTACGTGACTAGCGGGGGGGCGAGCTCCTACGAGCAGTACTTC
CASSYVTSGGASSYEQYF
>-|TRBV27|few|TRBJ2-1
TGTGCCAGCAGGCCTATTCTTAGCGGTGAGCAGTTCTTC
CASRPILSGEQFF
>-|TRBV12-3/TRBV12-4|many|TRBJ2-1
TGTGCCAGCAGCCTAGAGTCGCAAGGGTACAATGAGCAGTTCTTC
CASSLESQGYNEQFF
>TRBD1|TRBV28|-|TRBJ2-7
TGTGCCAGCAGTTTAGACAGGGAATCCTACGAGCAGTACTTC
CASSLDRESYEQYF
>-|TRBV5-3|-|TRBJ2-5
TGTGCCATGGGCACCGGGCCCCTAGAGACCCAGTACTTC
CAMGTGPLETQYF
>TRBD2|TRBV5-5|few|TRBJ2-1
TGTGCCAGCAGCCCCCCCTTAGCGGGAGCCGACAATGAGCAGTTCTTC
CASSPPLAGADNEQFF
>-|TRBV12-3/TRBV12-4|few|TRBJ2-2
TGTGCCAGCAGTCTCCCGGGACTGAACACCGGGGAGCTGTTTTTT
CASSLPGLNTGELFF
>-|TRBV24-1|many|TRBJ2-1
TGTGCCACCAGTGATCCCGGACTGTACAATGAGCAGTTCTTC
CATSDPGLYNEQFF
>-|TRBV7-8|-|TRBJ2-1
TGTGCCAGCAGCTTATCGGCTCGGGGTGAGCAGTTCTTC
CASSLSARGEQFF
>-|TRBV9|-|TRBJ1-1
TGTGCCAGCAGCGTAGCCCGGGGGGGCGCAGGTGTCAGCACTGAAGCTTTCTTT
CASSVARGGAGVSTEAFF
>TRBD2|TRBV4-1|many|TRBJ2-5
TGCGCCAGCAGCCCTAGCGGGCCAACGGCGGAGACCCAGTACTTC
CASSPSGPTAETQYF
>TRBD2|TRBV20-1|few|TRBJ2-1
TGCAGTGCTAGAAAGACTAGCGGGGGAACGAATGAGCAGTTCTTC
CSARKTSGGTNEQFF
>-|TRBV24-1|-|TRBJ2-1
TGTGCCACCAGTGACCCAGCCCAGGGGAGGTACAATGAGCAGTTCTTC
CATSDPAQGRYNEQFF
>TRBD2|TRBV9|-|TRBJ2-1
TGTGCCAGCAGCGTAGCTCCTTCCGGGACTAGCGGGAGGTCCGCCTATAATGAGCAGTTCTTC
CASSVAPSGTSGRSAYNEQFF
>TRBD2|TRBV4-3|few|TRBJ2-1
TGCGCCAGCAGCCAAGAACCAGCGGGAGGTTCCCATGAGCAGTTCTTC
CASSQEPAGGSHEQFF
>-|TRBV20-1|-|TRBJ2-5
TGCAGTGCTAGGACCCAGGTGGGGCAAGAGACCCAGTACTTC
CSARTQVGQETQYF
>TRBD1|TRBV11-1|-|TRBJ2-2
TGTGCCAGCAGCTTCTCCGGGACAGGGGGTATGGGCCACACCGGGGAGCTGTTTTTT
CASSFSGTGGMGHTGELFF
>-|TRBV6-5|many|TRBJ2-7
TGTGCCAGCAGTTACTCAGGGGTGACCGGTACTGGCGAGCAGTACTTC
CASSYSGVTGTGEQYF
>-|TRBV20-1|few|TRBJ2-1
TGCAGTGCTAGGTACTACAATGAGCAGTTCTTC
CSARYYNEQFF
>-|TRBV5-5|many|TRBJ2-2
TGTGCCAGCAGCCGGGGTGCGGACACCGGGGAGCTGTTTTTT
CASSRGADTGELFF
>-|TRBV12-3/TRBV12-4|-|TRBJ2-1
TGTGCCAGCAGTTTAGGGACCAAGGCAAATGAGCAGTTCTTC
CASSLGTKANEQFF
>-|TRBV4-3|-|TRBJ2-3
TGCGCCAGCAGCCGAGAAGTCTATTCCAAATCGCCCACAGATACGCAGTATTTT
CASSREVYSKSPTDTQYF
>TRBD1|TRBV6-5|-|TRBJ1-6
TGTGCCAGCAGTTACTCGACAGGGGAGAATTCACCCCTCCACTTT
CASSYSTGENSPLHF
>TRBD1|TRBV6-2/TRBV6-3|few|TRBJ2-2
TGTGCCAGCACCGACCCCGGGACAGGACAAAAGCTGTTTTTT
CASTDPGTGQKLFF
>-|TRBV12-3/TRBV12-4|many|TRBJ2-7
TGTGCCAGCAATATGGCGGGTACGACATCCTACGAGCAGTACTTC
CASNMAGTTSYEQYF
>TRBD1|TRBV7-6|-|TRBJ2-1
TGTGCCAGCAGCCGGACAGGGGATCGTTACAATGAGCAGTTCTTC
CASSRTGDRYNEQFF
>-|TRBV7-9|few|TRBJ2-3
TGTGCCAGCAGCGGCTCCGGGACGCCTCGGACGCAGTATTTT
CASSGSGTPRTQYF
>-|TRBV6-5|few|TRBJ2-7
TGTGCCAGCAGTTACTCCGGGAGCACCTACGAGCAGTACTTC
CASSYSGSTYEQYF
>-|TRBV12-3/TRBV12-4|-|TRBJ1-6
TGTGCCAGCAGTCTATACACGAGCAGAGGAAATTCACCCCTCCACTTT
CASSLYTSRGNSPLHF
>-|TRBV29-1|-|TRBJ2-2
TGCAGCGTTTTCTTCCTCGAACCCACCGGGGAGCTGTTTTTT
CSVFFLEPTGELFF
>-|TRBV21-1|-|TRBJ2-3
TGTGCCAGCAGCCCTCCGGGACTAGCGGGAGCCCACACAGATACGCAGTATTTT
CASSPPGLAGAHTDTQYF
>TRBD2|TRBV12-3/TRBV12-4|-|TRBJ2-3
TGTGCCAGCAGGGGACTAGCAGATACGCAGTATTTT
CASRGLADTQYF